What follows are 15 T cell receptor beta chains derived from one specimen sequenced in a study of blood T cells in healthy people across ages. A second PCR, run for roughly 7 to 11 cycles, used a sample-barcoded 5' primer plus a J-beta primer mix. TCRdb re-called the 5' RACE reads through MiXCR, storing one row per CDR3 protein. The table shows about 780,000 distinct CDR3 sequences, with around 45% occurring only once. Sequencing input: blood. All receptors come from an elderly man in good health.

The chain couples TRBV6-5 to TRBJ2-6; 7 positions match TRBD1. Trimming cost V 2 bases and J 2 bases; bases outside gene matches: 3. Germline CDR1 reads MNHEY; CDR2 reads SVGAGI. The CDR3 runs to 16 residues. The CDR3 bases are TGTGCCAGCAGTTACACCACAGGGGCTGGGGCCAACGTCCTGACTTTC. Encoded protein: CASSYTTGAGANVLTF.

CDR3 residues: CASSQAGTNDYNEQFF. CDR3 nucleotide sequence: TGTGCCAGCAGCCAAGCCGGGACTAACGACTACAATGAGCAGTTCTTC. The rearrangement uses TRBV4-2 and TRBJ2-1; TRBD2 matches at 7 bases. The junction had 6 bases not matched to a gene; V was cut back by 1 base and J by 3 bases. The CDR3 spans 16 residues. Germline V lookup: CDR1 LGHNA, CDR2 YNFKEQ.

This clonotype came up a few times. V is TRBV20-1 and J is TRBJ1-4, with D unclear. Germline CDR1 reads DFQATT; CDR2 reads SNEGSKA (reference sequence). Trimming shortened V by 3 bases and J by 7 bases, and 18 bases separated the two germline ends. The CDR3 sequence is 15 residues long. CDR3 coding DNA: TGCAGTGCTAGCCCATTCGGGTCAGCTGGTGAAAAACTGTTTTTT. This sequence encodes CSASPFGSAGEKLFF.

For this clonotype: The junction shows a germline mismatch at one end, possibly a read error. The V gene is TRBV6-5, the J gene TRBJ2-1; 8 positions agree with TRBD1. Germline CDR1 reads MNHEY; CDR2 reads SVGAGI. The CDR3 totals 16 residues. CDR3 amino acids: CAGRQSGTGLLDEQFF. The CDR3 region has the DNA TGTGCCGGCAGGCAATCAGGGACAGGCCTCCTGGATGAGCAGTTCTTC.

This clonotype was observed a few times. The gene calls are TRBV4-2 and TRBJ2-5; TRBD2 aligns across 8 bases. V dropped 2 bases and J dropped 2; count of bases not matched to a gene: 7. The CDR3 is 16 residues long. The germline V gene encodes CDR1 LGHNA and CDR2 YNFKEQ. CDR3 amino acids: CASSQSREGLQETQYF. DNA of the CDR3: TGTGCCAGCAGCCAATCTCGGGAGGGACTTCAAGAGACCCAGTACTTC.

The rearrangement uses TRBV20-1 and TRBJ1-5; D not certain. Between the trimmed V and J ends, which lost 0 bases and 1 base, there was a span of 10 bases. The germline V gene encodes CDR1 DFQATT and CDR2 SNEGSKA (reference sequence). The CDR3 sequence is 15 residues long. The CDR3 nucleotides are TGCAGTGCTAGAGATTGGGCCGGGAGCAATCAGCCCCAGCATTTT. This encodes CSARDWAGSNQPQHF.

The V and J genes are TRBV7-2 and TRBJ2-1; maybe TRBD2 (5 bases). Trimming cost V 5 bases and J 9 bases, with 17 bases left between them. This CDR3 has 14 amino acids. Per germline, CDR1 SGHTA and CDR2 FQGNSA. The CDR3 here is CASSPTPGVTEQFF. The CDR3 region has the DNA TGTGCCAGCAGCCCCACTCCCGGGGTTACTGAGCAGTTCTTC.

The rearrangement joins TRBV6-6 to TRBJ2-1; weak D call: TRBD1 (5 bases). Germline V gives CDR1 MNHNY, CDR2 SVGAGI (reference sequence). The germline V and J ends were trimmed by 7 bases and 10 bases, with 11 bases remaining between them. This CDR3 region has 11 residues. The CDR3 sequence: CASTKKGEQFF. The CDR3 DNA reads TGTGCCAGCACCAAAAAGGGGGAGCAGTTCTTC.

The gene calls are TRBV5-1 and TRBJ2-3; D may correspond to TRBD1 or TRBD2 (5 bases each). This CDR3 has 15 residues. Germline loops: CDR1 SGHRS, CDR2 YFSETQ. Trimming cost V 4 bases and J 5 bases, with 17 bases left between them. Here the CDR3 DNA reads TGCGCCAGCAGCGGGGACGGACTGCCGGGAGATACGCAGTATTTT. Protein sequence: CASSGDGLPGDTQYF.

The chain is built from TRBV7-2 and TRBJ2-5; possibly TRBD1 for D (5 bases). CDR3 length: 14 amino acids. Germline V gene sequence: CDR1 SGHTA, CDR2 FQGNSA. Trimming stripped 3 bases from V and 4 bases from J, with 12 bases between. CDR3 region: CASSFSGFRETQYF. The CDR3 coding sequence is TGTGCCAGCAGCTTTTCAGGGTTCAGAGAGACCCAGTACTTC.

There are a few counts of this clonotype. The V call is TRBV4-2, the J call TRBJ2-3; D might be TRBD2 (6 bases). The CDR3 is 16 amino acids. Germline assignment: CDR1 LGHNA and CDR2 YNFKEQ. Trimming pared 4 bases from V and 5 bases from J, leaving 19 bases between. The CDR3 sequence is CASSRKAGQGGDTQYF. CDR3 bases: TGTGCCAGCAGCCGAAAGGCAGGGCAGGGAGGAGATACGCAGTATTTT.

The sample holds a few counts of this clonotype. V is TRBV12-3 or TRBV12-4 and J is TRBJ1-4; TRBD1 aligns across 7 bases. The CDR3 has 15 residues. With 2 bases clipped from V and 4 bases from J, the junction kept 4 bases outside the gene matches. This CDR3 reads CASSLQGQFNEKLFF. The CDR3 bases are TGTGCCAGCAGTTTACAGGGACAGTTTAATGAAAAACTGTTTTTT.

This clonotype was detected a few times. The chain recombines TRBV20-1 with TRBJ2-1; maybe TRBD1 (5 bases). With the DNA end fitting TRBJ2-7 better, the J assignment may be wrong. This CDR3 comprises 13 residues. Germline CDR1 and CDR2: DFQATT and SNEGSKA (reference sequence). Here the CDR3 reads CSASRQSYNEQYF. CDR3 nucleotides: TGCAGTGCTTCAAGACAGTCCTACAATGAGCAGTACTTC.

This clonotype was counted a few times. V gene TRBV4-3 combines with J gene TRBJ2-5; 8 bases fit TRBD2. V lost 1 base, J lost 1 base, and 8 bases stayed unmatched. This CDR3 comprises 17 residues. Germline CDR1 is LGHNA and CDR2 is YSLEER. CDR3 sequence: CASSQGPAGVTQETQYF. CDR3 nucleotide sequence: TGCGCCAGCAGCCAAGGCCCAGCGGGAGTAACCCAAGAGACCCAGTACTTC.

V gene TRBV7-2 combines with J gene TRBJ2-3, with 11 bases matching TRBD1. The V and J ends lost 3 bases and 5 bases, in that order; junction bases with no gene match: 4. Per the germline V gene, CDR1 is SGHTA and CDR2 is FQGNSA. This CDR3 contains 15 residues. The CDR3 sequence is CASSFGQGAGDTQYF. The CDR3 nucleotides read TGTGCCAGCAGCTTCGGACAGGGGGCAGGAGATACGCAGTATTTT.